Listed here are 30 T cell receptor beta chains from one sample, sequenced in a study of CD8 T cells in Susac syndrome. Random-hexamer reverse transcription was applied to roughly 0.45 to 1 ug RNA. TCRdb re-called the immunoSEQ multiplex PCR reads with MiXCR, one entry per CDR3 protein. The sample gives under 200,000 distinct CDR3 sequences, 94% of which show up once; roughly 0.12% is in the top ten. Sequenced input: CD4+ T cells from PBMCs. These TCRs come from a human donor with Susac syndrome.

The CDR3 bases are TGTGCCAGCTCACAGGGACAGAACGAGCAGTACTTC. The encoded protein is CASSQGQNEQYF. The genes are TRBV18 and TRBJ2-7, with TRBD1 identical over 7 bases. Germline trimming cut 4 bases from V and 5 bases from J; bases unmatched to any gene: 2. The CDR3 contains 12 residues. Germline V gene sequence: CDR1 KGHSH, CDR2 LQKENI.

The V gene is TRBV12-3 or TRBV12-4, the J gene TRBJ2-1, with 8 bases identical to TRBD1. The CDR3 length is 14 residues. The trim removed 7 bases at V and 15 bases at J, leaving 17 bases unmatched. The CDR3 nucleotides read TGTGCCAGCAAAACCCAGGGGGCGCCTAAGGATTGGTTCTTC. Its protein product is CASKTQGAPKDWFF.

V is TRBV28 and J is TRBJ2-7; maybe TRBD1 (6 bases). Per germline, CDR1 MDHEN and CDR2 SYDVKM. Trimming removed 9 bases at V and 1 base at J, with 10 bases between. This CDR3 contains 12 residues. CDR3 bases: TGTGCCAGTTTAGGACAGTCCTACGAGCAGTACTTC. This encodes CASLGQSYEQYF.

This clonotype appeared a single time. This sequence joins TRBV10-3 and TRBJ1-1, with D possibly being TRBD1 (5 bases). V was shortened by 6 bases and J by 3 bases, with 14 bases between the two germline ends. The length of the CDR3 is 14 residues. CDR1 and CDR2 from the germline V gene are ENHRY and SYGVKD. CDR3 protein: CAIRDPRDYTEAFF. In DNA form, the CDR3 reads TGTGCCATCAGGGACCCCAGGGACTACACTGAAGCTTTCTTT.

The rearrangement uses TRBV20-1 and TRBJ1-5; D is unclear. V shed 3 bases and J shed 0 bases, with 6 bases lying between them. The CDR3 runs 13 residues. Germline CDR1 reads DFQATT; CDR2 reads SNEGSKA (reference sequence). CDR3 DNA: TGCAGTGCTAGCCAGGATAGCAATCAGCCCCAGCATTTT. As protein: CSASQDSNQPQHF.

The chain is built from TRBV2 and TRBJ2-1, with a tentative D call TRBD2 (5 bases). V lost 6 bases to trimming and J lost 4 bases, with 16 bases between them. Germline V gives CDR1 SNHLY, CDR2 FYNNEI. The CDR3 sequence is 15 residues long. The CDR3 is CASRAPGLQYNEQFF. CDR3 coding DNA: TGTGCCAGCAGAGCCCCCGGACTCCAATACAATGAGCAGTTCTTC.

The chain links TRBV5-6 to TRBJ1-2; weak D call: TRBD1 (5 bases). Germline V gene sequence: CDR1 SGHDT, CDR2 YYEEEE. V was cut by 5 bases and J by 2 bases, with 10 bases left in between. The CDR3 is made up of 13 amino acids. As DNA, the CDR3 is TGTGCCAGCAGAATAGGGGTGAACTATGGCTACACCTTC. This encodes CASRIGVNYGYTF.

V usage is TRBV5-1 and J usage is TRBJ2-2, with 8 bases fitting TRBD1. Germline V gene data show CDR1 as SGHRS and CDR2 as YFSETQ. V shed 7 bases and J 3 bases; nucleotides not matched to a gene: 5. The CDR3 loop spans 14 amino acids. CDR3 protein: CASQTGQDTGELFF. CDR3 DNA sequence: TGCGCCAGCCAGACGGGACAGGACACCGGGGAGCTGTTTTTT.

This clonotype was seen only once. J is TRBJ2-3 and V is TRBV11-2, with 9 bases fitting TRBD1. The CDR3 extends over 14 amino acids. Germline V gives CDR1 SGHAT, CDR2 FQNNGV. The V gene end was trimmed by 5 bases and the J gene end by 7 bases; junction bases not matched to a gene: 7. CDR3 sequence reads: CASSPGQGLHTQYF. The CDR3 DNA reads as TGTGCCAGCAGCCCGGGACAGGGTCTTCATACGCAGTATTTT. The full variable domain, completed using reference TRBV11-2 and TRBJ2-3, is EAGVAQSPRYKIIEKRQSVAFWCNPISGHATLYWYQQILGQGPKLLIQFQNNGVVDDSQLPKDRFSAERLKGVDSTLKIQPAKLEDSAVYLCASSPGQGLHTQYFGPGTRLTVL.

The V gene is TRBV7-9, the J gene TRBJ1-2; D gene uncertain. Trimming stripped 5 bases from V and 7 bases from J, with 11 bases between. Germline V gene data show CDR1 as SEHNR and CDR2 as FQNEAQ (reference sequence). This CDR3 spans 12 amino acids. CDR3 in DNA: TGTGCCAGCAGCAGAAACTCGCTTGGCTACACCTTC. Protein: CASSRNSLGYTF.

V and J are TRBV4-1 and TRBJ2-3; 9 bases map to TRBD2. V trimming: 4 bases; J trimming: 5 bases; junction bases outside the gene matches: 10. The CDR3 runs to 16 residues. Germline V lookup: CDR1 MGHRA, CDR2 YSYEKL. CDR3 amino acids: CASSPERGVHRDTQYF. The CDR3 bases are TGCGCCAGCAGCCCCGAGCGGGGGGTGCACAGAGATACGCAGTATTTT.

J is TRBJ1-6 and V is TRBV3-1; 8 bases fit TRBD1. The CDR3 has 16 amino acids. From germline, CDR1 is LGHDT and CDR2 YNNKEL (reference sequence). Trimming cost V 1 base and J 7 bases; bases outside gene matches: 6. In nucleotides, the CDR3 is TGTGCCAGCAGCCAAGGTAGTGGGACAGGCAATTCACCCCTCCACTTT. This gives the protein CASSQGSGTGNSPLHF.

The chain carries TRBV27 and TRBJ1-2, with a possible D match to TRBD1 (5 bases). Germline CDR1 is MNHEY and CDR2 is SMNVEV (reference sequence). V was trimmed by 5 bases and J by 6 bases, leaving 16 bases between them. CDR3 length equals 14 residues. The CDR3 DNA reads TGTGCCAGCAGTCTAGGGCGGACACCTGATGGCTACACCTTC. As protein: CASSLGRTPDGYTF.

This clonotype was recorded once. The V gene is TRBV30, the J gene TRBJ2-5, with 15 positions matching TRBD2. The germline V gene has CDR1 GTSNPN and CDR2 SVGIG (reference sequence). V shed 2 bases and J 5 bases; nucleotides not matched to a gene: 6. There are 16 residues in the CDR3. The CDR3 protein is CAWSPGLAGGGETQYF. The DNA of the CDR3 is TGTGCCTGGAGTCCGGGACTAGCGGGGGGCGGGGAGACCCAGTACTTC. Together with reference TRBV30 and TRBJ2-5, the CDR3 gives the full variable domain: SQTIHQWPATLVQPVGSPLSLECTVEGTSNPNLYWYRQAAGRGLQLLFYSVGIGQISSEVPQNLSASRPQDRQFILSSKKLLLSDSGFYLCAWSPGLAGGGETQYFGPGTRLLVL.

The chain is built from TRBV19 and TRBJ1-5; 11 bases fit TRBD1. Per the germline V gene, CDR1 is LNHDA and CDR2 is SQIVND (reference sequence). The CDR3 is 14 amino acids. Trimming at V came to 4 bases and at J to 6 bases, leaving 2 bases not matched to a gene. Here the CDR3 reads CASSRGQGAQPQHF. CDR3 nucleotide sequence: TGTGCCAGTAGTAGAGGACAGGGGGCTCAGCCCCAGCATTTT.

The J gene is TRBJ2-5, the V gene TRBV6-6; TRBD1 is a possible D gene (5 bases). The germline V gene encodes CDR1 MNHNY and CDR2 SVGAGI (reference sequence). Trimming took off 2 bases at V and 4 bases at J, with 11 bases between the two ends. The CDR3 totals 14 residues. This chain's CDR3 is CASSYRTTGETQYF. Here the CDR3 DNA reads TGTGCCAGCAGTTACCGAACTACAGGAGAGACCCAGTACTTC.

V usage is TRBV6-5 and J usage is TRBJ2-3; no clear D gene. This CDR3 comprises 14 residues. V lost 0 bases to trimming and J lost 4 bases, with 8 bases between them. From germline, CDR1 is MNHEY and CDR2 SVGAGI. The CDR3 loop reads CASSYSSRADTQYF. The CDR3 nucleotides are TGTGCCAGCAGTTACTCGAGTAGGGCAGATACGCAGTATTTT.

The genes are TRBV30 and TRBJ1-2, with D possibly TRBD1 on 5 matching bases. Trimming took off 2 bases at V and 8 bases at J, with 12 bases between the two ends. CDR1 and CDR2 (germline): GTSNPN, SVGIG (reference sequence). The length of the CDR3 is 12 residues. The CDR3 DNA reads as TGTGCCTGGAGTTTGGGACTTCGCGGCTACACCTTC. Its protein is CAWSLGLRGYTF. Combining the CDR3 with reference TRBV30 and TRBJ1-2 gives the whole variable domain SQTIHQWPATLVQPVGSPLSLECTVEGTSNPNLYWYRQAAGRGLQLLFYSVGIGQISSEVPQNLSASRPQDRQFILSSKKLLLSDSGFYLCAWSLGLRGYTFGSGTRLTVV.

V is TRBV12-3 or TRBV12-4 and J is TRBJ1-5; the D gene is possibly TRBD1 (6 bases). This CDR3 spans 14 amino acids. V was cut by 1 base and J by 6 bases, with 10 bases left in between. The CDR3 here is CASSLVGAGQPQHF. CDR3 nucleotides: TGTGCCAGCAGTTTAGTGGGGGCCGGTCAGCCCCAGCATTTT.

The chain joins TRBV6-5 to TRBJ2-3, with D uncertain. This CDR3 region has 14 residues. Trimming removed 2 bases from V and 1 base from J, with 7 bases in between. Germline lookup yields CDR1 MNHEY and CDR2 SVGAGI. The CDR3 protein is CASSYRDCTDTQYF. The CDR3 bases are TGTGCCAGCAGTTACAGGGATTGCACAGATACGCAGTATTTT.

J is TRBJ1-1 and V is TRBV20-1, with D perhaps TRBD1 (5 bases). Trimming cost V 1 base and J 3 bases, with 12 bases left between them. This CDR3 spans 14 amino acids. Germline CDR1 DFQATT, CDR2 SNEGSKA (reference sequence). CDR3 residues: CSARVGARDTEAFF. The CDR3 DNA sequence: TGCAGTGCTAGAGTAGGAGCCAGGGACACTGAAGCTTTCTTT.

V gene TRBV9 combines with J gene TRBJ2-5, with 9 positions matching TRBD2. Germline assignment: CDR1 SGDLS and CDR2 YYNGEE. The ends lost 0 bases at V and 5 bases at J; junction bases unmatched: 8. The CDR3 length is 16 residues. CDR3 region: CASSVGPSGEVETQYF. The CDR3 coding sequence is TGTGCCAGCAGCGTAGGGCCTAGCGGGGAAGTGGAGACCCAGTACTTC.

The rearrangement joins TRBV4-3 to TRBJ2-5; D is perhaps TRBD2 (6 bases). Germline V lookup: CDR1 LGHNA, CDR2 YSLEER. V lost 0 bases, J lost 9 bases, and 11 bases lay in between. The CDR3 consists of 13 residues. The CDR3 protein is CASSQDAVAAQYF. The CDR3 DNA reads TGCGCCAGCAGCCAAGATGCGGTAGCGGCCCAGTACTTC.

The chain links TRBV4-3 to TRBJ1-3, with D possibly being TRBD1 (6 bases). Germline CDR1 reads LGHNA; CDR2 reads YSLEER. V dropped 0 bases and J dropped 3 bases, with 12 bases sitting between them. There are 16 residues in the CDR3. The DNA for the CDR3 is TGCGCCAGCAGCCAAGATCAGCCAGGGGTTGGAAACACCATATATTTT. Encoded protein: CASSQDQPGVGNTIYF.

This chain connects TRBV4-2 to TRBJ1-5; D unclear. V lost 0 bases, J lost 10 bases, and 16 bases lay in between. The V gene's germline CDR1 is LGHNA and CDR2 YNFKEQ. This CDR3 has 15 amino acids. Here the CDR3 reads CASSQDPLDTFPQHF. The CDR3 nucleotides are TGTGCCAGCAGCCAAGACCCCCTCGACACCTTTCCCCAGCATTTT.

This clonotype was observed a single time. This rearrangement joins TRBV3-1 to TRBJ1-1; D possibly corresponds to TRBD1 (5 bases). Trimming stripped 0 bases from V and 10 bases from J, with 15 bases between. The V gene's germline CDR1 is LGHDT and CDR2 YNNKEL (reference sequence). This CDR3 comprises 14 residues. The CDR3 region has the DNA TGTGCCAGCAGCCAAGATGTGGGGCAGAGAGTAGCTTTCTTT. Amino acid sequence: CASSQDVGQRVAFF.

The DNA for the CDR3 is TGTGCCAGCAGTCCGACGGGACAGGGGAATTCACCCCTCCACTTT. Translated, it gives CASSPTGQGNSPLHF. The chain joins TRBV12-3 or TRBV12-4 to TRBJ1-6, with TRBD1 matching 10 bases. The length of the CDR3 is 15 residues. V was pared by 5 bases and J by 7 bases, with 5 bases of the junction left unmatched.

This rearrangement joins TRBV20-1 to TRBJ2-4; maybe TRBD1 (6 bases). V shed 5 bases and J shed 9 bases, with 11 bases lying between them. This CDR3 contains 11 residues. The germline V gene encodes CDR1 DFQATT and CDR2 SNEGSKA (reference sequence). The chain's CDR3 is CSAEQGSIQYF. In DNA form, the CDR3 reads TGCAGTGCTGAACAGGGAAGCATTCAGTACTTC.

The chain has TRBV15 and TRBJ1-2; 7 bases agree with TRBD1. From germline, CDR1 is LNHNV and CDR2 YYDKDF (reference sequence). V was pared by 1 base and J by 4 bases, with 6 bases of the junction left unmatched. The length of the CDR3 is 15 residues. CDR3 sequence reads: CATSRGTGGFYGYTF. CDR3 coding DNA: TGTGCCACCAGCAGAGGGACAGGCGGATTCTATGGCTACACCTTC.

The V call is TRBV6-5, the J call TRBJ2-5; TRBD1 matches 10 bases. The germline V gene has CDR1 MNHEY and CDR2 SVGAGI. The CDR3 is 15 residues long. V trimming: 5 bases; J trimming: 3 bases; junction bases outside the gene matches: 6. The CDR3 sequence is CASSDRDRGKETQYF. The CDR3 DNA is TGTGCCAGCAGTGACCGGGACAGGGGCAAAGAGACCCAGTACTTC.